The 19 T cell receptor beta chains below come from one sample, sequenced in a study of T cells in Graves' hyperthyroidism and ophthalmopathy. The TCR beta CDR3 regions underwent amplification using RNA transcripts as the source. First-round RT-PCR of the TCR CDR3 relied on the HTBI primer set. Via MiXCR, TCRdb re-called the multiplex PCR reads, giving one row per CDR3 protein. This sample has about 690,000 distinct CDR3 sequences, with 17% found just once. Sequencing used blood. Source of these receptors: a man over 45 with Graves' hyperthyroidism.

This clonotype was observed many times. The chain has TRBV6-1 and TRBJ1-6; D gene unclear. This CDR3 region has 13 residues. The V end lost 10 bases, the J end lost 7 bases, and 14 bases lay between the germline ends. CDR1 is MNHNS and CDR2 is SASEGT in the germline V gene. The CDR3 region is CATRRLENSPLHF. The CDR3 nucleotides are TGTGCCACCAGGAGACTGGAGAATTCACCCCTCCACTTT.

On this clonotype itself: A read error is possible here, since a much larger clone lies one base away. This chain uses TRBV13 with TRBJ2-3, with D perhaps matching TRBD1 (6 bases). Germline lookup yields CDR1 PRHDT and CDR2 FYEKMQ (reference sequence). The CDR3 covers 14 residues. Trimming cost V 0 bases and J 7 bases, with 11 bases left between them. CDR3 coding DNA: TGTGCCAGCAGCTTAGGACAGGGTAAAAATACGCAGTATTTT. It yields the protein CASSLGQGKNTQYF.

The sample holds many counts of this clonotype. V usage is TRBV30 and J usage is TRBJ2-3; unclear D gene. The germline V and J ends were trimmed by 4 bases and 2 bases, with 7 bases remaining between them. Looked up from germline, CDR1 is GTSNPN and CDR2 is SVGIG (reference sequence). The CDR3 is 12 amino acids. Here the CDR3 DNA reads TGTGCCTGGACCAGTTCCACAGATACGCAGTATTTT. Translating it yields CAWTSSTDTQYF.

This clonotype appeared once. V gene TRBV7-2 combines with J gene TRBJ2-2; D is possibly TRBD1 (5 bases). This CDR3 is built from 16 residues. The germline V gene has CDR1 SGHTA and CDR2 FQGNSA. V was trimmed by 5 bases and J by 6 bases, leaving 19 bases between them. The CDR3 DNA reads as TGTGCCAGCAGCGCCCAACCAGGGTTTGGGGCCGGGGAGCTGTTTTTT. Its translation is CASSAQPGFGAGELFF.

V is TRBV29-1 and J is TRBJ1-1; D unclear. This CDR3 is 13 amino acids long. Germline lookup yields CDR1 SQVTM and CDR2 ANQGSEA. Between the trimmed V and J ends, which lost 3 bases and 0 bases, there was a span of 8 bases. CDR3 sequence (DNA): TGCAGCGTTGATGATCACTTGAACACTGAAGCTTTCTTT. Translated: CSVDDHLNTEAFF.

A few counts support this clonotype. CDR3 nucleotide sequence: TGCAGCGTTGAAGTACGTCCGGACACCATATATTTT. Translated, it gives CSVEVRPDTIYF. This chain links TRBV29-1 with TRBJ1-3; no firm D call. Trimming took 1 base from V and 8 from J, leaving 9 bases between them. CDR1 and CDR2 from the germline V gene are SQVTM and ANQGSEA. CDR3 length: 12 residues.

This clonotype was seen a few times. This likely comes from a read error, as the CDR3 has no conserved phenylalanine or tryptophan at its end. The chain couples TRBV7-8 to TRBJ2-5; 8 bases map to TRBD1. V dropped 6 bases and J dropped 5; count of bases not matched to a gene: 2. Germline CDR1 and CDR2: SGHVS and FQNEAQ. The CDR3 has 12 residues. This chain's CDR3 is CASSRQGETQYL. The CDR3 nucleotides are TGTGCCAGCAGTCGACAGGGGGAGACCCAGTACCTC.

There are a few counts of this clonotype. CDR3 amino acids: CASSLGPGRPGTQYF. In DNA form, the CDR3 reads TGTGCCAGCAGCTTAGGGCCAGGGAGGCCAGGTACGCAGTATTTT. The V call is TRBV7-2, the J call TRBJ2-3, with a possible D match to TRBD2 (6 bases). V was pared by 1 base and J by 8 bases, with 16 bases between. Germline V gene sequence: CDR1 SGHTA, CDR2 FQGNSA. This CDR3 is built from 15 residues.

Comments on this clonotype: Possible read error: a much larger clone is one base away. The chain recombines TRBV28 with TRBJ2-7; 7 bases are a match to TRBD1. Germline V gene lookup returns CDR1 MDHEN and CDR2 SYDVKM. V was clipped by 5 bases and J by 4 bases; unmatched bases: 8. The CDR3 length is 14 residues. The CDR3 region has the DNA TGTGCCAGCAGTGAACCGAGACAGGGTTACGAGCAGTACTTC. It yields the protein CASSEPRQGYEQYF.

This clonotype was seen at least ten times. CDR3 loop: CAISDRLAGGPGELFF. The CDR3 coding sequence is TGTGCCATCAGTGACAGACTAGCGGGAGGGCCCGGGGAGCTGTTTTTT. J is TRBJ2-2 and V is TRBV10-3, with 14 bases fitting TRBD2. The CDR3 covers 16 residues. V lost 3 bases and J lost 6; bases outside the gene matches: 3. CDR1 ENHRY and CDR2 SYGVKD come from the germline V gene.

This clonotype was detected many times. The V and J genes are TRBV6-2 or TRBV6-3 and TRBJ2-7, with unresolved D. CDR1 and CDR2 from the germline V gene are MNHEY and SVGEGT. The CDR3 runs 13 residues. Trimming pared 6 bases from V and 2 bases from J, leaving 11 bases between. The CDR3, as DNA: TGTGCCAGCAGACGACAACGGGCCTACGAGCAGTACTTC. Residues: CASRRQRAYEQYF.

This clonotype was picked up many times. The chain recombines TRBV10-3 with TRBJ2-1; 7 bases match TRBD1. The V segment lost 11 bases and the J segment 5 bases; nucleotides outside the gene matches: 9. This CDR3 is 13 amino acids long. CDR1 ENHRY and CDR2 SYGVKD come from the germline V gene. DNA for the CDR3: TGTGCCGCCCTAGGGACAGACGACAATGAGCAGTTCTTC. This gives the protein CAALGTDDNEQFF.

This clonotype was detected only a few times. The chain links TRBV28 to TRBJ1-2; 9 bases line up with TRBD1. Trimming at V came to 7 bases and at J to 4 bases, leaving 10 bases not matched to a gene. Looked up from germline, CDR1 is MDHEN and CDR2 is SYDVKM. The CDR3 contains 15 residues. CDR3 in DNA: TGTGCCAGCACCCCAGGCGGGACAGGGCGCTATGGCTACACCTTC. Protein product: CASTPGGTGRYGYTF.

This clonotype was picked up a small number of times. The CDR3 is CSVWGTSTNEKLFF. In DNA, the CDR3 is TGCAGCGTCTGGGGCACTTCAACTAATGAAAAACTGTTTTTT. This rearrangement joins TRBV29-1 to TRBJ1-4; possibly TRBD1 for D (5 bases). Germline V gene sequence: CDR1 SQVTM, CDR2 ANQGSEA. There are 14 residues in the CDR3. V lost 6 bases and J lost 0, with 11 bases in between. The full variable domain, in which reference TRBV29-1 and TRBJ1-4 provide the parts outside the CDR3, is SAVISQKPSRDICQRGTSLTIQCQVDSQVTMMFWYRQQPGQSLTLIATANQGSEATYESGFVIDKFPISRPNLTFSTLTVSNMSPEDSSIYLCSVWGTSTNEKLFFGSGTQLSVL.

The V and J genes are TRBV13 and TRBJ1-5, with D tentatively TRBD1 (5 bases). The germline V gene encodes CDR1 PRHDT and CDR2 FYEKMQ (reference sequence). This CDR3 spans 16 amino acids. The V gene lost 5 bases and the J gene lost 2 bases, with 16 bases spanning the gap. Here the CDR3 reads CASSKRTNWGNQPQHF. The CDR3 DNA reads as TGTGCCAGCAGCAAAAGGACAAACTGGGGCAATCAGCCCCAGCATTTT.

This clonotype was detected only a few times. The chain is built from TRBV10-3 and TRBJ2-3; tentatively, D is TRBD1 or TRBD2 (5 bases each). Germline CDR1 ENHRY, CDR2 SYGVKD. Trimming took off 9 bases at V and 2 bases at J, with 12 bases between the two ends. The CDR3 length is 13 residues. CDR3: CAMGFGATDTQYF. The CDR3 bases are TGTGCCATGGGTTTCGGGGCCACAGATACGCAGTATTTT.

This clonotype has more than one count but fewer than ten. The chain has TRBV6-5 and TRBJ2-1; the D gene is possibly TRBD1 (5 bases). The germline V gene has CDR1 MNHEY and CDR2 SVGAGI. There are 13 residues in the CDR3. Trimming cost V 6 bases and J 7 bases, with 13 bases left between them. CDR3 in amino acids: CASSVGHVNEQFF. CDR3 nucleotides: TGTGCCAGCAGCGTAGGACATGTTAATGAGCAGTTCTTC.

This clonotype was counted at least ten times. V and J are TRBV11-2 and TRBJ2-1; no definite D call. Trimming left V 5 bases short and J 5 bases short, with 13 bases between. Germline V gene data show CDR1 as SGHAT and CDR2 as FQNNGV. This CDR3 region has 14 residues. The CDR3 region is CASSPLSEDNEQFF. For the CDR3, the DNA is TGTGCCAGCAGCCCTCTTTCTGAGGACAATGAGCAGTTCTTC. Together with reference TRBV11-2 and TRBJ2-1, the CDR3 gives the full variable domain: EAGVAQSPRYKIIEKRQSVAFWCNPISGHATLYWYQQILGQGPKLLIQFQNNGVVDDSQLPKDRFSAERLKGVDSTLKIQPAKLEDSAVYLCASSPLSEDNEQFFGPGTRLTVL.

This chain uses TRBV7-9 with TRBJ1-4; TRBD1 might be the D (6 bases). Germline V gene sequence: CDR1 SEHNR, CDR2 FQNEAQ (reference sequence). V was shortened by 4 bases and J by 4 bases, with 13 bases between the two germline ends. The CDR3 extends over 15 amino acids. CDR3 bases: TGTGCCAGCAGCTCCCAGGGGAGTTTTAATGAAAAACTGTTTTTT. Translating it yields CASSSQGSFNEKLFF.